The sequence of this T cell receptor (beta chain) was determined in a study of T cell responses to AZD1222 COVID-19 vaccine. Regarding this clone: What it binds is not known.

Produced via immunoSEQ multiplex PCR; TCRdb's table is partial and in-frame only. The data contain about 140,000 clones, approximately 92% of them singletons. Study-wide results and limits: Recipients of AZD1222 seropositive at baseline numbered only 6 or 7. It should be noted that donors were predominantly white British and more often female, and clonal diversity was possibly underestimated. Unmutated variant regions are reportedly the target of nearly half of TCRs that are spike-specific.

This sequence originates from an adult in good health. Sequences were derived from peripheral blood, sampled on day 0 of AZD1222 vaccination.

CDR3 loop: CASSSRGGPNQPQHF. The DNA of the CDR3 is TGCGCCAGCAGCTCCCGGGGAGGCCCCAATCAGCCCCAGCATTTT. The chain combines TRBV4-3 with TRBJ1-5; D unresolved. CDR3 length: 15 amino acids. Germline CDR1 reads LGHNA; CDR2 reads YSLEER. V shed 5 bases and J shed 3 bases, with 14 bases lying between them.